A selection of T cell receptor beta chains follows, all from one sample in a study of cytotoxic CD8 clonotypes in ibrutinib-treated CLL. Generated by immunoSEQ multiplex PCR, the TCRdb table keeps only in-frame clones and is missing some. The sample carries approximately 100,000 clones, more than 55% recorded once. This specimen consisted of PBMCs, obtained after 24 months of ibrutinib treatment. The receptors originated from a human donor with chronic lymphocytic leukemia. Each CDR3 is given with its conserved first and last residue. The D gene is left open where the match is weak. Clone size is shown for a subset of rows, as once, few, many or a class of expanded clone.

J gene	V gene	clone size	D gene	CDR3 protein	CDR3 DNA
TRBJ2-5	TRBV6-1	NA	NA	CASSTVSAETQYF	TGTGCCAGCAGTACCGTCAGTGCAGAGACCCAGTACTTC
TRBJ1-2	TRBV28	NA	NA	CASSLGDHRVPGGYTF	TGTGCCAGCAGTTTGGGCGATCACAGGGTCCCGGGAGGCTACACCTTC
TRBJ2-2	TRBV29-1	NA	TRBD1	CSVGGQAANTGELFF	TGCAGCGTTGGGGGACAGGCAGCGAACACCGGGGAGCTGTTTTTT
TRBJ1-6	TRBV11-2	many	NA	CASSFGGGNSPLHF	TGTGCCAGCAGCTTTGGGGGCGGTAATTCACCCCTCCACTTT
TRBJ2-5	TRBV7-9	NA	NA	CASSLSGVETQYF	TGTGCCAGCAGCTTGAGTGGGGTGGAGACCCAGTACTTC
TRBJ2-3	TRBV5-6	NA	TRBD2	CASSLGGGASDTQYF	TGTGCCAGCAGCTTGGGCGGGGGGGCCTCAGATACGCAGTATTTT
TRBJ2-5	TRBV2	NA	NA	CASSTGHQETQYF	TGTGCCAGCAGCACGGGCCACCAAGAGACCCAGTACTTC
TRBJ2-1	TRBV6-6	NA	NA	CASDRGVNEQFF	TGTGCCTCGGATAGAGGGGTCAATGAGCAGTTCTTC
TRBJ2-2	TRBV5-4	few	TRBD1	CASRFTGGGTGELFF	TGTGCCAGCAGATTTACAGGGGGCGGGACCGGGGAGCTGTTTTTT
TRBJ2-2	TRBV14	once	NA	CASSYRAGELFF	TGTGCCAGCAGCTACCGAGCCGGGGAGCTGTTTTTT
TRBJ1-3	TRBV7-2	NA	NA	CASSQHRVPTGNTIYF	TGTGCCAGCAGCCAACACAGGGTACCGACTGGAAACACCATATATTTT
TRBJ2-7	TRBV10-1	few	NA	CASSEGQGLNEQYF	TGCGCCAGCAGTGAGGGGCAGGGGTTAAACGAGCAGTACTTC
TRBJ2-1	TRBV4-3	NA	TRBD2	CASSQEGSGASYNEQFF	TGCGCCAGCAGCCAAGAGGGTAGCGGGGCCTCCTACAATGAGCAGTTCTTC
TRBJ1-1	TRBV5-1	NA	TRBD1	CASSPAGTGGSSTEAFF	TGCGCCAGCAGCCCGGCCGGGACAGGTGGCAGTAGCACTGAAGCTTTCTTT